This T cell receptor beta chain was found in a study of blood T cells in healthy people across ages (dated by TCRdb to 2014 to 2015). Regarding the complete study: In model experiments, template switching captured roughly one uniquely barcoded TCR beta cDNA molecule for every two T cells. To avoid experimental bias, donors of different ages were distributed randomly across sequencing lanes. The donors were divided into four age groups: young (average approximately 17 years), middle-aged (about 40), aged (around 67) and long-lived (roughly 82). Age-related changes in TCR beta repertoire diversity were measured in the study by deep sequencing normalized with unique cDNA molecular identifiers. Using the same blood draw, the study looked at two additional independent replicas of 1 million unique cDNA reads for two donors, one aged 18 to 29 and the other aged 80 or older.

The donors were some 39 Caucasian individuals from Russia, aged 6 to 90 years, who were systemically healthy. Around 10 milliliters of peripheral blood were drawn from each donor into EDTA-treated Vacutainer tubes. PBMCs were isolated by Ficoll-Paque density-gradient centrifugation, with at least 6.5 million obtained per sample. Trizol reagent was used to extract total RNA from the PBMCs, yielding at least 5.5 micrograms per sample. For every donor, an aliquot of PBMCs went through flow cytometry to measure the percentages of naive CD45RAhigh/CD27high T cells. This clonotype has just a few counts. The antigen it recognizes is unknown. The record has no base qualities; no much larger clone is one base away. Library method: 5' RACE. For sequencing, an Illumina HiSeq 2500 was employed. A second PCR of roughly 6 to 11 cycles was performed with a sample-barcoded 5' primer and a J-beta primer mix. A template-switch 5' adaptor carrying 12 random nucleotides introduced a unique molecular identifier onto each TCR beta cDNA molecule. At least 2.5 million CDR3-containing paired-end reads were obtained from each sample. First-strand cDNA was synthesized from all RNA with the Mint cDNA synthesis kit, primed by a TRBC-specific oligonucleotide. Following uracil-DNA glycosylase treatment, all cDNA underwent a first 18-cycle PCR with the universal primers M1SS and BC2_uni_R. On the study's bioinformatics: For normalization, 1 million high-quality reads were randomly selected from each sample, with every read carrying a distinct molecular identifier. Reads with shared molecular identifiers were discarded instead of being binned into consensus sequences. MiTCR, set to a Q25 quality threshold and the strictest error-elimination algorithm, was used for CDR3 identification, clonotype clustering and error correction. A nonparametric unseen species model using Euler transformation provided a lower-bound estimate of total TCR beta diversity. TCRdb passed the public sequencing reads through fastp at Q25 and MiXCR, retaining productive beta sequences. Each record represents a unique CDR3 protein, reported with the most common genes and DNA among its rows. The V and J calls were determined by TCRdb, not by the authors. The sample records around 1.5 million distinct CDR3 sequences, roughly a third of which are singletons. The ten largest clones add up to about 10% of the sample.

The full study reports these points: Observed TCR beta diversity per million T cells fell roughly linearly with age, and a significant reduction was already apparent by age about 36. The long-lived group showed more naive CD4+ T cells, fewer expanded clones and increased TCR diversity than the aged group, suggesting age selection. A strong correlation was found between observed TCR beta diversity and the percentage of naive T cells measured by flow cytometry. Bulk unsorted PBMC profiling prevented conclusive comparison of naive and antigen-experienced compartments. Estimates of total diversity based on one million sequenced T cells were regarded as lower bounds and as underestimates. Donor CMV infection status was unknown, potentially confounding age-related changes in expanded clonotypes.

The germline V gene specifies KGHSH as CDR1 and LQKENI as CDR2. The CDR3 measures 17 amino acids from cysteine to phenylalanine. Kept here is only the CDR3 DNA, which spans 51 bases and is read in frame from base 1. V is trimmed back by 3 bases and J by 4 bases, and the junction contains 6 bases that no gene match accounts for. This TCR was sampled from a woman in her 30s in good health. The sample consisted of blood. The chain links TRBV18 with TRBJ2-3; 14 central bases correspond to TRBD2. The CDR3 region: CASSPGLAGVKADTQYF. The bases read TGTGCCAGCTCACCGGGACTAGCGGGAGTAAAAGCAGATACGCAGTATTTT.